This record covers a single T cell receptor beta chain. Its antigen is undetermined. TCRdb's copy holds only in-frame clones and misses some; the assay was immunoSEQ multiplex PCR. The table has about 22,000 clones, approximately 86% seen once. The data derive from a study of T cells in localized non-small cell lung cancer. Germline V gene lookup returns CDR1 SGDLS and CDR2 YYNGEE. The CDR3 extends over 14 amino acids. Trimming took 3 bases from V and 5 from J, leaving 12 bases between them. Study-level points and caveats: Sequencing, confined to only one tumor region, leaves heterogeneity possible. Appearing in adjacent lung were a median approximately 60 of the top 100 tumor clones. Greater blood T cell density accompanied longer overall survival. There was higher T cell clonality in uninvolved adjacent lung than in tumor, and it was highest there.

The sample was PBMCs, taken before any cancer treatment. This clonotype was obtained from a man between 40 and 69 years old with stage II squamous cell lung carcinoma. V and J are TRBV9 and TRBJ2-1; a possible D gene is TRBD1 (5 bases). The CDR3 loop reads CASSEGSINNEQFF. CDR3 nucleotides: TGTGCCAGCAGCGAGGGGTCCATTAACAATGAGCAGTTCTTC. Full variable domain (rest looked up from reference TRBV9 and TRBJ2-1): DSGVTQTPKHLITATGQRVTLRCSPRSGDLSVYWYQQSLDQGLQFLIQYYNGEERAKGNILERFSAQQFPDLHSELNLSSLELGDSALYFCASSEGSINNEQFFGPGTRLTVL.